Following are 24 T cell receptor beta chains from one sample sequenced in a study of identifying expanded T cells in peripheral blood. Produced via immunoSEQ multiplex PCR; TCRdb's table is partial and in-frame only. The table lists approximately 85,000 clones, roughly 91% of them singletons. Specimen: blood. Receptors were obtained from a person between 18 and 75 years old in good health.

A single count supports this clone. The chain employs TRBV7-9 and TRBJ1-2; D call uncertain. Trimming shortened V by 5 bases and J by 1 base, and 11 bases separated the two germline ends. The CDR3 extends over 14 amino acids. Germline lookup yields CDR1 SEHNR and CDR2 FQNEAQ (reference sequence). The CDR3 DNA is TGTGCCAGCAGCGGACGGACGAATAACTATGGCTACACCTTC. It encodes CASSGRTNNYGYTF. Drawing the rest from reference TRBV7-9 and TRBJ1-2, the complete variable domain is DTGVSQNPRHKITKRGQNVTFRCDPISEHNRLYWYRQTLGQGPEFLTYFQNEAQLEKSRLLSDRFSAERPKGSFSTLEIQRTEQGDSAMYLCASSGRTNNYGYTFGSGTRLTVV.

The chain employs TRBV13 and TRBJ2-1; D possibly corresponds to TRBD1 (5 bases). Trimming left V 8 bases short and J 2 bases short, with 13 bases between. The CDR3 runs 14 residues. Germline assignment: CDR1 PRHDT and CDR2 FYEKMQ (reference sequence). As DNA, the CDR3 is TGTGCCAGCGAGGAGAACAGGACCTACAATGAGCAGTTCTTC. Its translation is CASEENRTYNEQFF.

The gene calls are TRBV28 and TRBJ1-5, with 11 bases lining up with TRBD1. Trimming took 3 bases from V and 7 from J; bases not matched to a gene: 14. The CDR3 contains 18 residues. Germline loops: CDR1 MDHEN, CDR2 SYDVKM. In DNA form, the CDR3 reads TGTGCCAGCAGTTTCCGCGCTCGAGGACAGGGGGCCTTGCAGCCCCAGCATTTT. Protein product: CASSFRARGQGALQPQHF.

V is TRBV4-3 and J is TRBJ1-1; D might be TRBD1 (6 bases). The germline V and J ends were trimmed by 4 bases and 4 bases, with 16 bases remaining between them. From germline, CDR1 is LGHNA and CDR2 YSLEER. The CDR3 contains 15 residues. The CDR3, as DNA: TGCGCCAGCAGCCCCTGGGGGGGGCCAGGCACTGAAGCTTTCTTT. Protein: CASSPWGGPGTEAFF.

The gene calls are TRBV7-2 and TRBJ2-7; 11 bases are shared with TRBD1. Germline V CDR1 and CDR2: SGHTA, FQGNSA. The CDR3 totals 14 residues. Trimming cost V 4 bases and J 10 bases; bases outside gene matches: 9. The chain's CDR3 is CASSSSTGTGGQYF. The CDR3 bases are TGTGCCAGCAGCTCTTCCACCGGGACAGGGGGTCAGTACTTC.

The chain uses TRBV4-1 and TRBJ1-6, with D possibly TRBD1 on 5 matching bases. The CDR3 length is 16 residues. From germline, CDR1 is MGHRA and CDR2 YSYEKL. V was trimmed by 4 bases and J by 3 bases, leaving 13 bases between them. CDR3 bases: TGCGCCAGCAGCCTCCCATGGGGCTACTATAATTCACCCCTCCACTTT. As protein: CASSLPWGYYNSPLHF.

The genes are TRBV4-1 and TRBJ2-7, with D unclear. Germline-derived CDR1 and CDR2 are MGHRA and YSYEKL. This CDR3 has 14 amino acids. Trimming took off 0 bases at V and 7 bases at J, with 13 bases between the two ends. The CDR3 reads CASSQEVLLVEQYF. CDR3 bases: TGCGCCAGCAGCCAAGAGGTCCTCCTTGTAGAGCAGTACTTC.

This chain uses TRBV4-3 with TRBJ2-5; unclear D gene. The CDR3 is made up of 14 amino acids. V was pared by 1 base and J by 2 bases, with 8 bases between. CDR1 is LGHNA, CDR2 YSLEER, per germline. Here the CDR3 DNA reads TGCGCCAGCAGCCAAGGTTCCGGACAAGAGACCCAGTACTTC. It is translated as CASSQGSGQETQYF.

J is TRBJ2-1 and V is TRBV6-4; 9 positions agree with TRBD1. The V gene's germline CDR1 is MRHNA and CDR2 SNTAGT. The ends lost 6 bases at V and 6 bases at J; junction bases unmatched: 9. The CDR3 sequence is 15 residues long. For the CDR3, the DNA is TGTGCCAGCAGCATAGGGACAGGGTCTAGCAATGAGCAGTTCTTC. This codes for CASSIGTGSSNEQFF.

V is TRBV9 and J is TRBJ2-5; no firm D call. Germline values: CDR1 SGDLS, CDR2 YYNGEE. V shed 1 base and J shed 1 base, with 8 bases lying between them. The CDR3 contains 14 residues. In DNA form, the CDR3 reads TGTGCCAGCAGCGTATTACCGATCCAAGAGACCCAGTACTTC. Translating gives CASSVLPIQETQYF.

This sequence joins TRBV7-9 and TRBJ1-2; D unclear. V gave up 1 base and J gave up 6 bases, with 9 bases separating them. This CDR3 has 13 amino acids. Germline V gene data show CDR1 as SEHNR and CDR2 as FQNEAQ (reference sequence). CDR3 loop: CASSLEQLDGYTF. The CDR3 DNA reads as TGTGCCAGCAGCTTAGAACAGTTGGATGGCTACACCTTC.

This chain connects TRBV7-2 to TRBJ1-1, with D possibly TRBD1 on 5 matching bases. From germline, CDR1 is SGHTA and CDR2 FQGNSA. The CDR3 is made up of 14 amino acids. V lost 2 bases and J 5 bases, leaving 12 bases between the germline ends. This chain's CDR3 is CASSLQGEGTEAFF. The CDR3 DNA sequence: TGTGCCAGCAGCTTACAGGGCGAGGGGACTGAAGCTTTCTTT.

V gene TRBV11-2 combines with J gene TRBJ2-1; perhaps TRBD2 as D (7 bases). V was shortened by 1 base and J by 3 bases, with 13 bases between the two germline ends. This CDR3 is 16 amino acids long. CDR1 SGHAT and CDR2 FQNNGV come from the germline V gene. In DNA, the CDR3 is TGTGCCAGCAGCTTAGTGGCGGGGGCGTACTACAATGAGCAGTTCTTC. Translated, it gives CASSLVAGAYYNEQFF.

A single count supports this clone. The V call is TRBV7-9, the J call TRBJ1-2, with D possibly matching TRBD1 (5 bases). The CDR3 has 17 amino acids. Germline V CDR1 and CDR2: SEHNR, FQNEAQ (reference sequence). V gave up 5 bases and J gave up 4 bases, with 23 bases separating them. CDR3 DNA sequence: TGTGCCAGCAGCGGAACCGGGAGGGGACGTTTTATCTATGGCTACACCTTC. It encodes CASSGTGRGRFIYGYTF.

J is TRBJ1-6 and V is TRBV6-5, with unresolved D. From germline, CDR1 is MNHEY and CDR2 SVGAGI. This CDR3 has 16 amino acids. With 2 bases removed from V and 6 bases from J, the gap between germline ends came to 14 bases. In nucleotides, the CDR3 is TGTGCCAGCAGTTACCAGCCCCCGACCAGTAATTCACCCCTCCACTTT. It encodes CASSYQPPTSNSPLHF.

V is TRBV6-5 and J is TRBJ1-6; D is unresolved. Germline V gives CDR1 MNHEY, CDR2 SVGAGI. V was pared by 6 bases and J by 3 bases, with 12 bases between. This CDR3 spans 15 amino acids. The CDR3 DNA follows: TGTGCCAGCAGCTCTCAACTTGGCTATAATTCACCCCTCCACTTT. It encodes CASSSQLGYNSPLHF.

The rearrangement joins TRBV10-1 to TRBJ2-1, with D possibly TRBD1 on 6 matching bases. Germline V CDR1 and CDR2: WNHNN, SYGVQD (reference sequence). The V end lost 3 bases, the J end lost 7 bases, and 16 bases lay between the germline ends. There are 15 residues in the CDR3. CDR3 sequence: CASSEGRTQGNEQFF. The CDR3 DNA reads TGCGCCAGCAGTGAAGGCCGCACGCAGGGGAATGAGCAGTTCTTC.

The V and J genes are TRBV4-1 and TRBJ1-6; D ambiguous. Germline V gene lookup returns CDR1 MGHRA and CDR2 YSYEKL. V was clipped by 4 bases and J by 4 bases, with 14 bases between them. The CDR3 loop spans 16 amino acids. CDR3 loop: CASSPGSSGYNSPLHF. Here the CDR3 DNA reads TGCGCCAGCAGCCCTGGAAGTTCGGGGTATAATTCACCCCTCCACTTT.

The CDR3 protein is CASSLRDRGPGETQYF. In DNA, the CDR3 is TGTGCCAGCAGCTTAAGGGACAGGGGGCCGGGAGAGACCCAGTACTTC. The chain combines TRBV7-9 with TRBJ2-5; the match to TRBD1 covers 12 bases. CDR1 and CDR2 (germline): SEHNR, FQNEAQ (reference sequence). Trimming at V came to 2 bases and at J to 4 bases, leaving 5 bases not matched to a gene. The CDR3 is 16 amino acids.

This clone turned up a few times. The V and J genes are TRBV29-1 and TRBJ1-2, with TRBD1 as a possible D gene (6 bases). CDR1 and CDR2 from the germline V gene are SQVTM and ANQGSEA. V dropped 7 bases and J dropped 4 bases, with 25 bases sitting between them. There are 16 residues in the CDR3. The CDR3 DNA follows: TGCAGCGCAAACCTGGGGGCGGGAAGCTCGGGCTATGGCTACACCTTC. This codes for CSANLGAGSSGYGYTF.

This chain connects TRBV6-5 to TRBJ2-5; 8 bases agree with TRBD2. The germline V gene has CDR1 MNHEY and CDR2 SVGAGI. Trimming took 6 bases from V and 3 from J; bases not matched to a gene: 6. This CDR3 is built from 14 residues. For the CDR3, the DNA is TGTGCCAGCAGCCAAGGGACTAGAAAAGAGACCCAGTACTTC. This codes for CASSQGTRKETQYF.

The chain links TRBV23-1 to TRBJ1-4; no clear D. TRBV23-1 is an open reading frame whose function is uncertain. Trimming pared 2 bases from V and 5 bases from J, leaving 15 bases between. CDR3 length equals 16 residues. The CDR3 nucleotides read TGCGCCAGCAGTCAAGGCCCCGGGGAGGAAAATGAAAAACTGTTTTTT. It codes for CASSQGPGEENEKLFF.

This chain connects TRBV5-5 to TRBJ2-7, with 8 bases fitting TRBD2. V trimming: 3 bases; J trimming: 2 bases; junction bases outside the gene matches: 1. This CDR3 spans 13 amino acids. Germline loops: CDR1 SGHKS, CDR2 YYEKEE (reference sequence). The CDR3 sequence: CASSSGLAYEQYF. For the CDR3, the DNA is TGTGCCAGCAGCTCGGGACTAGCCTACGAGCAGTACTTC.

The chain combines TRBV6-1 with TRBJ2-5; perhaps TRBD1 as D (5 bases). Trimming took 7 bases from V and 4 from J, leaving 13 bases between them. Germline CDR1 reads MNHNS; CDR2 reads SASEGT. The CDR3 has 13 residues. In nucleotides, the CDR3 is TGTGCCAGCAAGAGCAGGGTTTTAGAGACCCAGTACTTC. The encoded protein is CASKSRVLETQYF.